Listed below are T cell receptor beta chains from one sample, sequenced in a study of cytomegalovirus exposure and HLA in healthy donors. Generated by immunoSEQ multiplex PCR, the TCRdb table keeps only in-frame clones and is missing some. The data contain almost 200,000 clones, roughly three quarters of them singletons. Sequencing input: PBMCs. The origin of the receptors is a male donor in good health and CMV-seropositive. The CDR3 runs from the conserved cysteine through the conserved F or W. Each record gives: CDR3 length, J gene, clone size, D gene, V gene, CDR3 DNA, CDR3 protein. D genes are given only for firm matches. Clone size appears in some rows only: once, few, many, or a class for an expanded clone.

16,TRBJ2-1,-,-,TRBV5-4,TGTGCCAGCAGCTCTGAAGTAGCGGAGTCCTACAATGAGCAGTTCTTC,CASSSEVAESYNEQFF
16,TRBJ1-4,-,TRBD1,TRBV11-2,TGTGCCAGCAGCTTTAACTTACAGGGGATTTCTGAAAAACTGTTTTTT,CASSFNLQGISEKLFF
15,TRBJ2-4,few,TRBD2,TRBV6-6,TGTGCCAGTAAACGGGGCGGGGGGAGGCAAAACATTCAGTACTTC,CASKRGGGRQNIQYF
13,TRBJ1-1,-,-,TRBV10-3,TGTGCCATCAGGACCGACAGTGGCACTGAAGCTTTCTTT,CAIRTDSGTEAFF
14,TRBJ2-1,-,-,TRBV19,TGTGCCAGTAGTGCTGAGGGATTCTACAATGAGCAGTTCTTC,CASSAEGFYNEQFF
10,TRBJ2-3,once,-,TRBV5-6,TGTGCCAGCAGCCCGGATACGCAGTATTTT,CASSPDTQYF
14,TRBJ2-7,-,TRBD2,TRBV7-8,TGTGCCAGCAGCTTACTAGCGGGAGGCCGCGAGCAGTACTTC,CASSLLAGGREQYF
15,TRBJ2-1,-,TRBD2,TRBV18,TGTGCCAGCTCAACGGGACTAGCGGTGAATAATGAGCAGTTCTTC,CASSTGLAVNNEQFF
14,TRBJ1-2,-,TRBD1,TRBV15,TGTGCCACCAGCCGTATGACGACAGGGGATCGCTACACCTTC,CATSRMTTGDRYTF
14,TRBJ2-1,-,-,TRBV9,TGTGCCAGCAGCGTAGCGGGCTCCTACAATGAGCAGTTCTTC,CASSVAGSYNEQFF
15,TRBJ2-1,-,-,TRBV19,TGTGCCAGTACGTCTGCGGCGAGCTCCTACAATGAGCAGTTCTTC,CASTSAASSYNEQFF
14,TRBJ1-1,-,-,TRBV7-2,TGTGCCAGCAGCGGCAGGACAGCGAACACTGAAGCTTTCTTT,CASSGRTANTEAFF
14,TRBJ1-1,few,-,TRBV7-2,TGTGCCAGCAGCATATACTCCGCCGACACTGAAGCTTTCTTT,CASSIYSADTEAFF
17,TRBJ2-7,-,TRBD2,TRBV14,TGTGCCAGCAGCCAGCTGACTAGCGGGAGATCAGCCTACGAGCAGTACTTC,CASSQLTSGRSAYEQYF
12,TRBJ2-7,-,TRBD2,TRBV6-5,TGTGCCAGCAAAGGACTAGGCTACGAGCAGTACTTC,CASKGLGYEQYF
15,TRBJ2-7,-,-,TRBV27,TGTGCCAGCAGGGTGGGACTCCAGGTACCCTACGAGCAGTACTTC,CASRVGLQVPYEQYF
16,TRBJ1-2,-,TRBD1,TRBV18,TGTGCCAGCTCACCATTGACAGGGACTGTTGACTATGGCTACACCTTC,CASSPLTGTVDYGYTF
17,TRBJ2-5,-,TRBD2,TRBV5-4,TGTGCCAGCAGCTTAGGGACTAGCGGGGGAAACCAAGAGACCCAGTACTTC,CASSLGTSGGNQETQYF
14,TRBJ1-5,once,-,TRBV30,TGTGCCTGGAGGGACAGTAATAGCAATCAGCCCCAGCATTTT,CAWRDSNSNQPQHF
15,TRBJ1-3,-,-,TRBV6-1,TGTGCCAGCAGTGAAGATCCAGGGCCTGGAAACACCATATATTTT,CASSEDPGPGNTIYF
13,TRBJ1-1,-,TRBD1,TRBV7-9,TGTGCCAGCAGCTTCGGACAGGGAGGTGAAGCTTTCTTT,CASSFGQGGEAFF
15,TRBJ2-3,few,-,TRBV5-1,TGCGCCAGCAGCTTCGTGGCAGGGGGGACAGATACGCAGTATTTT,CASSFVAGGTDTQYF
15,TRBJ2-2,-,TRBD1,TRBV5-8,TGTGCCAGTGATAGGGGGCGCCGGAACACCGGGGAGCTGTTTTTT,CASDRGRRNTGELFF
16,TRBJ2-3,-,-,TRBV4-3,TGCGCCAGCAGCCAAGACCGAGGAACCAGCACAGATACGCAGTATTTT,CASSQDRGTSTDTQYF
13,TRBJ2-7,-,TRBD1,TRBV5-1,TGCGCCAGCAGCTTGGGGGACAGGGATGAGCAGTACTTC,CASSLGDRDEQYF
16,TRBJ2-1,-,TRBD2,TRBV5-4,TGTGCCAGCAGCCCGAATCTCGGGGGGGGGCGCAATGAGCAGTTCTTC,CASSPNLGGGRNEQFF
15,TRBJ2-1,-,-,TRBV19,TGTGCCAGTACCACTACGTATTCAGGGTTGAATGAGCAGTTCTTC,CASTTTYSGLNEQFF
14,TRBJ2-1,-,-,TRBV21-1,TGTGCCAGCAGCATTGGACTAGCGATGCATGAGCAGTTCTTC,CASSIGLAMHEQFF
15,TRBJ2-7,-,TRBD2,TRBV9,TGTGCCAGCAGCGTAGCAGCGGGAGGATCCTACGAGCAGTACTTC,CASSVAAGGSYEQYF
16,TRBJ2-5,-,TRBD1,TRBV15,TGTGCCACCAGCAGAGATCCGGGACAGGGTGGGGAGACCCAGTACTTC,CATSRDPGQGGETQYF
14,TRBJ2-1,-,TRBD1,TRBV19,TGTGCCACCCGACAGGGGAGAACCTACAATGAGCAGTTCTTC,CATRQGRTYNEQFF
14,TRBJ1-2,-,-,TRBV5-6,TGTGCCAGCAGCTTAGGCGCAGGGGTCTATGGCTACACCTTC,CASSLGAGVYGYTF
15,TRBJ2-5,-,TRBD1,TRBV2,TGTGCCAGCAGTGTTCAGGGAACAGGGGAAGAGACCCAGTACTTC,CASSVQGTGEETQYF
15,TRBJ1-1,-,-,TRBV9,TGTGCCAGCAGCGTAGCCCTAACAGAACCCACTGAAGCTTTCTTT,CASSVALTEPTEAFF
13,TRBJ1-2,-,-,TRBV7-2,TGTGCCAGCAGCCCCGACAGGTTCTATGGCTACACCTTC,CASSPDRFYGYTF
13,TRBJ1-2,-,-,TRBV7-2,TGTGCCAGCAGCTTAGTAACAGGGTACGGCTACACCTTC,CASSLVTGYGYTF
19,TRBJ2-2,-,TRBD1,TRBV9,TGTGCCAGCAGCGTAGAGGGACAGGGGGCGCCGCGCCACACCGGGGAGCTGTTTTTT,CASSVEGQGAPRHTGELFF
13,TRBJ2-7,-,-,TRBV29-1,TGCAGCGCCCGGGACTCGGTCCACTACGAGCAGTACTTC,CSARDSVHYEQYF
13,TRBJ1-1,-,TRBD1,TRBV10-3,TGTGCCATACAGGGGATCGCCCAAACTGAAGCTTTCTTT,CAIQGIAQTEAFF
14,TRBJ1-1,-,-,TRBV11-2,TGTGCCAGCACCGACAGCGCCAGGAACACTGAAGCTTTCTTT,CASTDSARNTEAFF
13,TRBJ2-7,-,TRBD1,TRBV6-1,TGTGCCAGCACAGGACAGGGGACGGGGGAGCAGTACTTC,CASTGQGTGEQYF
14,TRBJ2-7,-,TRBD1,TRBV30,TGTGCCTGGGACACCACGGGACAGGGGGACGAGCAGTACTTC,CAWDTTGQGDEQYF
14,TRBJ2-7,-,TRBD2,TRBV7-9,TGTGCCAGCAGCTTTAGCGGGAGAGGCTACGAGCAGTACTTC,CASSFSGRGYEQYF
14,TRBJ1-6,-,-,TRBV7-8,TGTGCCAGCAGCTTAGCGAACGGTAATTCACCCCTCCACTTT,CASSLANGNSPLHF
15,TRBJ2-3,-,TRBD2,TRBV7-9,TGTGCCAGCAGCTTAAACCTAGCGGGAGCAGATACGCAGTATTTT,CASSLNLAGADTQYF
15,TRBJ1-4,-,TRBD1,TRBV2,TGTGCCAGCAGGCGACAGGGGGCACGCGGTGAAAAACTGTTTTTT,CASRRQGARGEKLFF
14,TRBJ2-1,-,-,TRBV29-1,TGCAGCGTTATGACGCCAGGAGGGTACAATGAGCAGTTCTTC,CSVMTPGGYNEQFF